This TCR beta chain was captured in a study of blood T cells in healthy people across ages. The second PCR ran about 6 to 11 cycles with a sample-barcoded 5' primer and J-beta primers. A template-switch adaptor containing 12 random nucleotides labeled each cDNA molecule. TCRdb used MiXCR to reprocess the 5' RACE reads, holding one entry per CDR3 protein. The sample yields 800,000 to 950,000 distinct CDR3 sequences, roughly 52% seen once. From germline, CDR1 is MNHEY and CDR2 SMNVEV (reference sequence). The germline V and J ends were trimmed by 2 bases and 6 bases, with 7 bases remaining between them. The CDR3 loop spans 12 amino acids.

The specimen was blood. The chain combines TRBV27 with TRBJ1-2; D gene uncertain. The receptor comes from a man aged 25-45 years in good health. CDR3 in DNA: TGTGCCAGCAGTTTACCCCCAAATGGCTACACCTTC. Its protein is CASSLPPNGYTF.